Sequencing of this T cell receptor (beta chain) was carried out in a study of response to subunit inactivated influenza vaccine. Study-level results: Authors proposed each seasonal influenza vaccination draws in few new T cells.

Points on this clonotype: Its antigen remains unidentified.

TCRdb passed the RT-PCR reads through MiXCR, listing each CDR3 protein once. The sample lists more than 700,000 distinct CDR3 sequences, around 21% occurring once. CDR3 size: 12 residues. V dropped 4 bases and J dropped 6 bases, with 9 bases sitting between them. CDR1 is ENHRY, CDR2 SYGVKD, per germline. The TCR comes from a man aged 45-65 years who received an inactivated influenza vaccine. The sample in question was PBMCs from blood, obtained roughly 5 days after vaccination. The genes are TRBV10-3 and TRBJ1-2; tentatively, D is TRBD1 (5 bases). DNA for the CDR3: TGTGCCATCAGTGTGGCAGGGCATGGCTACACCTTC. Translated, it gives CAISVAGHGYTF.